These T cell receptor beta chains were read from a single sample in a study of metastatic and nonmetastatic thyroid tumors. TCRdb re-called the PCR reads through MiXCR. The data hold more than 12,000 clones, with more than 20% observed a single time. The sequencing input was tumor tissue. Receptor source: a female donor with papillary thyroid cancer or a benign thyroid nodule (not recorded which). Some clones in this sample may be carry-over from other donors' samples. CDR3s include the opening cysteine and the closing phenylalanine or tryptophan. Each record gives: V gene, J gene, D gene, clone size, CDR3 DNA, CDR3 protein. The D gene is left open where the match is weak. Only some rows state a clone size, as once, few, many or a class for expanded clones.

>TRBV27|TRBJ2-7|NA|few
TGTGCCGGCAGTTTATATTCCGGGGAGCCTGACGAGCAGTACTTC
CAGSLYSGEPDEQYF
>TRBV3-1|TRBJ2-3|NA|medium-sized
TGTGCCAGCAGCCGGGGGAAAGATACGCAGTATTTT
CASSRGKDTQYF
>TRBV5-6|TRBJ1-2|NA|many
TGTGCCAGCAGCTTGGGAGGGAATGGCTACACCTTC
CASSLGGNGYTF
>TRBV7-2|TRBJ1-6|NA|many
TGTGCCAGCACTCCTCGTGACAGGCTCAATAATTCACCCCTCCACTTT
CASTPRDRLNNSPLHF
>TRBV6-5|TRBJ2-2|NA|NA
TGTGCCAGCAGTTACTCGAGGGAGACCGGGGAGCTGTTTTTT
CASSYSRETGELFF
>TRBV20-1|TRBJ2-2|NA|medium-sized
TGCAGTGCTAGAGATTTAGACAGAACCGGGGAGCTGTTTTTT
CSARDLDRTGELFF
>TRBV20-1|TRBJ2-4|NA|NA
TGCAGTGCTAAAGCGCGGGGCCTAAAAAACATTCAGTACTTC
CSAKARGLKNIQYF
>TRBV3-1|TRBJ1-3|TRBD1|many
TGTGCCAGCAGCCGCCGACAGGGCTACTCTGGAAACACCATATATTTT
CASSRRQGYSGNTIYF
>TRBV4-3|TRBJ2-7|NA|medium-sized
TGCGCCAGCAGCCAAGAGGGGCCCTCCTCCTATTCGCGGTCCTACGAGCAGTACTTC
CASSQEGPSSYSRSYEQYF
>TRBV12-3/TRBV12-4|TRBJ1-5|TRBD1|NA
TGTGCCAGCACCGGGACAGGGTTAGATCAGCCCCAGCATTTT
CASTGTGLDQPQHF
>TRBV30|TRBJ2-3|NA|medium-sized
TGTGCCTGGAGTGTAGTGTGGGACCAGGATACGCAGTATTTT
CAWSVVWDQDTQYF
>TRBV27|TRBJ2-7|NA|NA
TGTGCCAGCAGTTTAGGATACGAGCAGTACTTC
CASSLGYEQYF
>TRBV30|TRBJ2-1|NA|NA
TGTGCCTGGACGACCCATAGGAACCAGTTCTTC
CAWTTHRNQFF
>TRBV2|TRBJ2-7|NA|many
TGTGCCAGCAACCGGGTCAAGGGGGTTTCCTACGAGCAGTACTTC
CASNRVKGVSYEQYF
>TRBV11-2|TRBJ1-5|NA|NA
TGTGCCAGCAGCTTAGATACGGTAGGCGCGGTACCTAGCAATCAGCCCCAGCATTTT
CASSLDTVGAVPSNQPQHF
>TRBV20-1|TRBJ1-2|NA|NA
TGCAGTGCTAGAGCGACAAGGGTTAGTGGCTACACCTTC
CSARATRVSGYTF
>TRBV20-1|TRBJ1-5|TRBD1|medium-sized
TGCAGTGCCACACCCACGACAGGGATACGCAATCAGCCCCAGCATTTT
CSATPTTGIRNQPQHF
>TRBV20-1|TRBJ1-3|NA|many
TGCAGTGCTAGAGAGAGAAACACCATATATTTT
CSARERNTIYF
>TRBV20-1|TRBJ1-2|TRBD1|NA
TGCAGTGCAAGGACAGGGGGAAACTATGGCTACACCTTC
CSARTGGNYGYTF
>TRBV5-6|TRBJ1-5|NA|NA
TGTGCCAGCAGCGGGGTGTTAGGGGGTAATCAGCCCCAGCATTTT
CASSGVLGGNQPQHF
>TRBV11-2|TRBJ1-5|NA|NA
TGTGCCAGCAGCCCCCCCGGGTGCCAGCCCCAGCATTTT
CASSPPGCQPQHF
>TRBV25-1|TRBJ1-2|TRBD1|NA
TGTTCCAGCAGTTCTACCGGGACAGGAGGCTATGGCTACACCTTC
CSSSSTGTGGYGYTF
>TRBV19|TRBJ2-7|NA|NA
TGTGCCAGTAGTAGGTCCGGCTACGAGCAGTACTTC
CASSRSGYEQYF
>TRBV5-1|TRBJ2-7|NA|NA
TGCGCCAGCAGACTAGGACACTACGAGCAGTACTTC
CASRLGHYEQYF
>TRBV6-2/TRBV6-3|TRBJ2-3|TRBD2|few
TGTGCCAGCAGTTTGACTAGCGGGATTAGCACAGATACGCAGTATTTT
CASSLTSGISTDTQYF
>TRBV2|TRBJ1-2|NA|NA
TGTGCCAGCAGTCGCGGGGCGGCGGATTATGGCTACACCTTC
CASSRGAADYGYTF
>TRBV5-1|TRBJ2-5|NA|many
TGCGCCAGCAGCTTGGAGGGGTCCGGGGAGACCCAGTACTTC
CASSLEGSGETQYF
>TRBV20-1|TRBJ2-1|NA|few
TGCAGTGCTAGGGGGGTCGGCTCCTACAATGAGCAGTTCTTC
CSARGVGSYNEQFF
>TRBV2|TRBJ2-5|NA|many
TGTGCCAGCACCGAAAGGGGGGGGACTGGGGAGACCCAGTACTTC
CASTERGGTGETQYF
>TRBV19|TRBJ1-5|NA|medium-sized
TGTGCCAGTAGTATACCGGGTCAGCCCCAGCATTTT
CASSIPGQPQHF
>TRBV6-1|TRBJ2-7|TRBD2|few
TGTGCCAGCAGTTCCACCCGAAGTAGCGGGAGACTGCGCGAGCAGTACTTC
CASSSTRSSGRLREQYF
>TRBV24-1|TRBJ2-1|NA|medium-sized
TGTGCCACCAGTGGGCAGGGGATCGATGAGCAGTTCTTC
CATSGQGIDEQFF
>TRBV2|TRBJ1-2|NA|many
NA
CASSGQVGLGTF
>TRBV20-1|TRBJ1-1|NA|many
TGCAGTGCCCGCCCCCAGGGGACCCCAGGAGCTTTCTTT
CSARPQGTPGAFF
>TRBV11-2|TRBJ2-6|TRBD1|medium-sized
TGTGCCAGCAGCTCCACAGGGGCTGGGGCCAACGTCCTGACTTTC
CASSSTGAGANVLTF
>TRBV11-1|TRBJ2-3|NA|NA
TGTGCCAGCAGCTTAAAGGCTAGCGGCACAGATACGCAGTATTTT
CASSLKASGTDTQYF
>TRBV2|TRBJ1-2|NA|NA
TGTGCCAGCACCGACCAGGGGAACTATGGCTACACCTTC
CASTDQGNYGYTF
>TRBV27|TRBJ2-1|NA|few
TGTGCCAGCCGCCGGGACGGCTACAATGAGCAGTTCTTC
CASRRDGYNEQFF
>TRBV19|TRBJ1-1|NA|few
TGTGCCAGTAATAAACAGAATACTGAAGCTTTCTTT
CASNKQNTEAFF
>TRBV20-1|TRBJ1-3|NA|NA
TGCAGTGCTCCGACAGAACGTGACACCATATATTTT
CSAPTERDTIYF
>TRBV20-1|TRBJ2-7|TRBD1|NA
TGCAGTGCTAGTGCCACAGGGGCCTACGAGCAGTACTTC
CSASATGAYEQYF
>TRBV10-2|TRBJ2-1|NA|medium-sized
TGCGCCAGCAAACCGGGGCTCCGGGTCGTACGGGATGAGCAGTTCTTC
CASKPGLRVVRDEQFF
>TRBV9|TRBJ2-1|NA|NA
TGTGCCAGCAGCGTAGAAGCTAGCGCTGGGGAGCAGTTCTTC
CASSVEASAGEQFF
>TRBV20-1|TRBJ2-1|TRBD2|NA
TGCAGTGCCCCGCCGGGACTAAAAGGTTACAATGAGCAGTTCTTC
CSAPPGLKGYNEQFF
>TRBV7-7|TRBJ2-2|NA|NA
TGTGCTAGCAGCTCTGGAGGCCTGTACACCGGGGAGCTGTTTTTT
CASSSGGLYTGELFF
>TRBV6-1|TRBJ2-1|NA|many
TGTGCCAGCAGGGGGGCGGGGATCTCCTACAATGAGCAGTTCTTC
CASRGAGISYNEQFF
>TRBV28|TRBJ2-5|TRBD2|once
TGTGCCAGCAGTCCCCCGCGGGGGTCAGAGACCCAGTACTTC
CASSPPRGSETQYF
>TRBV24-1|TRBJ2-1|NA|many
TGTGCCACCAGTGATCCCCGACTTAAAAGCTCCTACAATGAGCAGTTCTTC
CATSDPRLKSSYNEQFF
>TRBV20-1|TRBJ2-1|TRBD1|NA
TGCAGTGCTAGAGATACGACAGGGCTGGGAAGTGAGCAGTTCTTC
CSARDTTGLGSEQFF
>TRBV18|TRBJ2-2|NA|many
TGTGCCAGCTCACCACGAACTGCCTCGAGGACCGGGGAGCTGTTTTTT
CASSPRTASRTGELFF
>TRBV20-1|TRBJ2-7|NA|NA
TGCAGTTCTAGGTTAAACACCCCTCCCTACGAGCAGTACTTC
CSSRLNTPPYEQYF
>TRBV7-9|TRBJ1-3|NA|NA
TGTGCCAGCAGCTTAGGAGAGGGGCTGGAAAACACCATATATTTT
CASSLGEGLENTIYF
>TRBV6-1|TRBJ2-1|NA|NA
TGTGCCAGCATTGTAACCCAATGGGCGGGGTACTACAATGAGCAGTTCTTC
CASIVTQWAGYYNEQFF
>TRBV2|TRBJ2-2|NA|few
TGTGCCGGCAGCTTTGGAGTCGCCGGGGAGCTGTTTTTT
CAGSFGVAGELFF
>TRBV20-1|TRBJ1-2|NA|NA
TGCGGTGCTAGCCCCGCTACTACGGGTAACTATGGCTACACCTTC
CGASPATTGNYGYTF
>TRBV6-2/TRBV6-3|TRBJ1-6|TRBD1|NA
TGTGCCAGCAGCCGACAGGGGTTAAGTAATTCACCCCTCCACTTT
CASSRQGLSNSPLHF
>TRBV20-1|TRBJ2-1|NA|medium-sized
TGCAGTGCTAGGGGGGCACAGGAGAAATACAATGAGCAGTTCTTC
CSARGAQEKYNEQFF
>TRBV11-2|TRBJ1-1|NA|NA
TGTGCCAGCAGCGGGGAGGTGGGGTTGAACACTGAAGCTTTCTTT
CASSGEVGLNTEAFF
>TRBV27|TRBJ2-7|TRBD1|once
TGTGCCAGCAACACCCGGGACAGGTGGACCTACGAGCAGTACTTC
CASNTRDRWTYEQYF